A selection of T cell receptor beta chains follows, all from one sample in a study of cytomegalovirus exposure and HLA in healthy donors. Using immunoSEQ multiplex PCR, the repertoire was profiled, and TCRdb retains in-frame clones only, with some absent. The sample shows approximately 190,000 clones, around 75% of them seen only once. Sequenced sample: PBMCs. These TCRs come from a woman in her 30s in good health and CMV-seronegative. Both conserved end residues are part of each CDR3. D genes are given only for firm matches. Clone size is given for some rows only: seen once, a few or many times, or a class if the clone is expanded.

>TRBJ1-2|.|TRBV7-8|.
CASSLDTNYGYTF
TGTGCCAGCAGCTTAGACACTAACTATGGCTACACCTTC
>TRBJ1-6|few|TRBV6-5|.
CASFSRGNSPLHF
TGTGCCAGCTTCAGTAGGGGTAATTCACCCCTCCACTTT
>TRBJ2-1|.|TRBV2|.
CASSEGNIRRSNEQFF
TGTGCCAGCAGTGAAGGGAACATCCGGAGGTCCAATGAGCAGTTCTTC
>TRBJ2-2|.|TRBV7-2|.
CASSLARGYLFF
TGTGCCAGCAGCTTAGCAAGGGGATACCTGTTTTTT
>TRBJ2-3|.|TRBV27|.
CASRSVGSTDTQYF
TGTGCCAGCAGGTCTGTGGGCAGCACAGATACGCAGTATTTT
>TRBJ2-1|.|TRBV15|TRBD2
CATSSRAGGYNEQFF
TGTGCCACCAGCAGTCGAGCGGGGGGTTACAATGAGCAGTTCTTC
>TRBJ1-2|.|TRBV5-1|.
CASSVGASHGYTF
TGCGCCAGCAGCGTAGGGGCGAGCCATGGCTACACCTTC
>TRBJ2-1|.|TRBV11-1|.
CASSFAGYRGRFNEQFF
TGTGCCAGCAGCTTCGCGGGATACAGGGGCCGCTTCAATGAGCAGTTCTTC
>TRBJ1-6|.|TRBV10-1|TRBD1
CASSEGQGVNSPLHF
TGCGCCAGCAGTGAGGGACAGGGGGTTAATTCACCCCTCCACTTT
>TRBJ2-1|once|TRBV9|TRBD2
CASARLAGGPNEQFF
TGTGCCAGCGCCCGACTAGCGGGGGGGCCTAATGAGCAGTTCTTC